The TCR beta chain under discussion was sequenced for a study of T cells expressing NK-cell markers. Study details: Obtained from sorted CD3+CD56+NKG2C+, CD3+CD56+NKG2C- and CD3+CD56-NKG2C+ T cells were the TCR beta repertoires. Among the eight sequenced donors, seven tested HCMV-seropositive and one tested seronegative. General observations from the study: In roughly 6 donors, dominant CD3+CD56+NKG2C+ clones formed 1.0-7.0% of CD8+ cells. Expanded clones of NKG2C+ T cells had an unclear HCMV specificity.

The CDR3 is 14 amino acids. Germline V gives CDR1 MNHNS, CDR2 SASEGT. A word on this clonotype: What it binds is unknown.

For each CDR3 protein, TCRdb gives one entry from its re-call of the 5' RACE reads, without DNA. The sample totals some 300,000 distinct CDR3 sequences. The rearrangement links TRBV6-1 to TRBJ2-5; absent DNA, TCRdb's TRBD1 call cannot be checked. Sequenced input: blood T cells: a sorted CD56 or NKG2C T cell subset, CD4+ or CD8+ T cells, or bulk PBMC T cells (not recorded which). The sequence was collected from a man aged 18 to 29 in good health. The CDR3 here is CASRHDRTQETQYF.